This TCR beta chain is drawn from a study of blood T cell repertoires in COVID-19 (dated by TCRdb to 2018 to 2020). At the level of the whole study: Recovered participants in ImmuneRACE Cohort 3 were defined by two consecutive negative NP/OP PCR tests, clearance by a healthcare professional, or resolution of symptoms. Samples from collaborators originated in the United States, Italy and Spain and spanned both the acute and convalescent phases of COVID-19. The prospective study material was composed of cDNA or gDNA derived from T cells, B-cell-depleted T cells, or PBMCs. Deeply sampled blood TCRbeta repertoires from subjects exposed to, actively infected with, or recovered from COVID-19 were included in the dataset. The repertoires were released in a freely available public database intended as a resource for research on the immune response to SARS-CoV-2. The samples were drawn from the first 160 participants of the ongoing ImmuneRACE study and from 1,254 subjects provided by 6 global collaborators. Sample metadata almost always included a de-identified subject ID, COVID-19 status, age in years and sex. Where available, HLA class I and class II types were taken from metadata supplied by the sample provider and were not determined by assay-based typing. Results and caveats for the whole study, not just this receptor: The amount of clinical and demographic metadata varied by source and participant and was provided uncurated.

TCRbeta CDR3 regions were amplified from genomic DNA by means of the immunoSEQ Assay, a bias-controlled multiplex PCR. Concerning the study's data processing: Nucleated cell counts per sample were estimated from amplification of reference gene primers within the assay. To quantify the absolute abundance of each unique TCRbeta CDR3 rearrangement, sequence reads were collapsed and filtered. Productive Simpson clonality was computed per sample as the square root of Simpson's diversity index over productive rearrangements. TCRdb retrieved this table from immuneACCESS and kept in-frame rearrangements only. Not all clones are present; in checked studies, unresolved V genes account for under half, and no reason is known for the remainder. V and J calls plus clone size are reproduced from that table; the DNA served to infer D and trimming. Here the sample has over 110,000 clones; over 75% occur a single time. 3.9% of the sample is held by the ten biggest clonotypes.

About this clone itself: Its antigen is not yet known. No qualities accompany the bases; no much larger clone lies one base away.

Trimming accounts for 0 bases at V and 3 bases at J, while the number of junction bases matched to no gene is 8. Sequences SGHRS (CDR1) and YFSETQ (CDR2) are obtained from the germline V gene. Including cysteine and phenylalanine, the CDR3 has 16 amino acids. Kept here is only the CDR3 DNA, which spans 48 bases and is read in frame from base 1. In the prospective study, participants were roughly 18 to 100 years old, resided in 24 geographic areas of the United States, and were enrolled through a virtual design. To assign participants to cohorts, the prospective study relied on clinical history that participants themselves reported in a screening survey and a study questionnaire. Mobile phlebotomists in the prospective study collected whole blood, serum and a nasopharyngeal or oropharyngeal swab from every participant. Additional blood draws and questionnaires over an approximately two-month period could optionally be provided by prospective study participants. Before DNA extraction, blood samples from the prospective study were shipped at room temperature or frozen.

The source is a man aged 50 to 60 in a cohort exposed to, infected with or recovered from COVID-19 (not recorded which). In this chain, TRBV5-1 is recombined with TRBJ2-7, with 8 middle bases fitting TRBD1. Sequenced sample: PBMCs or T cells enriched from blood (not recorded which). The CDR3 region reads CASSLAPGQDLYEQYF. At the DNA level, the sequence is TGCGCCAGCAGCTTGGCCCCGGGACAGGACCTCTACGAGCAGTACTTC.